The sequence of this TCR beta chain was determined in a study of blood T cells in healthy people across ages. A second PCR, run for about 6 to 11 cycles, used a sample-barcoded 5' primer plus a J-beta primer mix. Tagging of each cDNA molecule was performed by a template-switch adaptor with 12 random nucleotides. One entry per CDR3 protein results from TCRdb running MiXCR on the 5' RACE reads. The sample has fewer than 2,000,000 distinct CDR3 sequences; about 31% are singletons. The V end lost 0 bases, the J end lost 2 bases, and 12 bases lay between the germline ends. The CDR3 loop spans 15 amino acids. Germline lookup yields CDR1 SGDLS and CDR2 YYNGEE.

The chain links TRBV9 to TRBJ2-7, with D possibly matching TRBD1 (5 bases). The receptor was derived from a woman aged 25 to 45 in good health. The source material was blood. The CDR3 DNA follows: TGTGCCAGCAGCGTAGGAATGGGGCTTACCTACGAGCAGTACTTC. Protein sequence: CASSVGMGLTYEQYF.